These 6 T cell receptor beta chains share one sample of origin, sequenced in a study of T cells expressing NK-cell markers. TCRdb reprocessed the 5' RACE reads and reports one entry per CDR3 protein, with no DNA. Its table records more than 400,000 distinct CDR3 sequences. Sequencing was carried out using blood T cells: a sorted CD56 or NKG2C T cell subset, CD4+ or CD8+ T cells, or bulk PBMC T cells (not recorded which). Receptors were obtained from a woman between 18 and 70 years old in good health.

The rearrangement joins TRBV12-3 or TRBV12-4 to TRBJ2-1; TCRdb's D gene call, TRBD1, goes unchecked for lack of DNA. The CDR3 loop spans 14 amino acids. The CDR3: CASSPKPGFNEQFF.

The J gene is TRBJ1-2, the V gene TRBV19. The CDR3 runs 13 residues. Germline CDR1 LNHDA, CDR2 SQIVND (reference sequence). The CDR3 loop is CATSWGPNYGYTF. The full variable domain, with the rest looked up from reference TRBV19 and TRBJ1-2, is DGGITQSPKYLFRKEGQNVTLSCEQNLNHDAMYWYRQDPGQGLRLIYYSQIVNDFQKGDIAEGYSVSREKKESFPLTVTSAQKNPTAFYLCATSWGPNYGYTFGSGTRLTVV.

The gene calls are TRBV12-3 or TRBV12-4 and TRBJ2-3; checking the TCRdb D call of TRBD1 is not possible without DNA. The CDR3 consists of 14 residues. The CDR3 here is CASEQGSGTDTQYF.

The V gene is TRBV20-1, the J gene TRBJ2-3; TCRdb designates TRBD2, a call that cannot be tested without DNA. Germline V CDR1 and CDR2: DFQATT, SNEGSKA (reference sequence). The CDR3 length is 14 residues. CDR3 in amino acids: CSGSREAVGPTQYF.

The chain uses TRBV20-1 and TRBJ2-7; TCRdb selects TRBD2, and the lack of DNA leaves this call unchecked. CDR3 length: 15 residues. CDR1 is DFQATT, CDR2 SNEGSKA, per germline (reference sequence). The CDR3 spells CSASWRSGSTYEQYF.

This chain joins TRBV7-2 and TRBJ2-3; TCRdb returns TRBD2, unconfirmable since there is no DNA. Germline V gene data show CDR1 as SGHTA and CDR2 as FQGNSA. The CDR3 contains 16 residues. Here the CDR3 reads CASSYSSGGLTDTQYF.